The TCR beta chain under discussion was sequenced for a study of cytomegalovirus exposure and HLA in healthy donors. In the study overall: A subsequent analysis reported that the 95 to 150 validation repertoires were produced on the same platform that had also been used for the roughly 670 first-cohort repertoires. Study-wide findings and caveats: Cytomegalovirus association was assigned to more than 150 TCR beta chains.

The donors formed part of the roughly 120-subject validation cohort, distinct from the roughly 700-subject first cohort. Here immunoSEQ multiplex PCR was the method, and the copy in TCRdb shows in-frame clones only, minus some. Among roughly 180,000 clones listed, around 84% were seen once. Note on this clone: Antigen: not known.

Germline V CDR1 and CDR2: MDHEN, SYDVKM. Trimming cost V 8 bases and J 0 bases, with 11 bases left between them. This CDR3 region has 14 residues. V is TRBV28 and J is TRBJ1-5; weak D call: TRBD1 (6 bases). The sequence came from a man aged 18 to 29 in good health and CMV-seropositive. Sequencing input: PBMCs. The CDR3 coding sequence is TGTGCCAGCCGGGAGGGGGGTAGCAATCAGCCCCAGCATTTT. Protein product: CASREGGSNQPQHF.